This entry lists 9 T cell receptor beta chains sequenced from one sample in a study of shared clonotypes between healthy human individuals. Profiling relied on immunoSEQ multiplex PCR, and the TCRdb table lists in-frame clones only, not all of them. The sample contains some 2,500,000 clones, under 95% of which appear only once. Specimen: naive CD4+ T cells from PBMCs. Stated subset: CD45RA+ positively selected. All receptors derive from a man aged 18 to 29 in good health. Some clones in this sample may be carry-over from other donors' samples.

The V gene is TRBV5-4, the J gene TRBJ2-1; the match to TRBD1 covers 7 bases. This CDR3 contains 14 residues. The trim removed 0 bases at V and 10 bases at J, leaving 7 bases unmatched. The germline CDR1 and CDR2 sequences are SGHNT and YYREEE (reference sequence). The DNA for the CDR3 is TGTGCCAGCAGCTTGGGGACAGGAGATACGGAGCAGTTCTTC. As protein: CASSLGTGDTEQFF.

This clone showed up just once. This sequence joins TRBV14 and TRBJ2-2, with a possible D match to TRBD1 (6 bases). V gave up 8 bases and J gave up 1 base, with 17 bases separating them. Germline V gene lookup returns CDR1 SGHDN and CDR2 FVKESK. This CDR3 has 16 residues. This CDR3 reads CASSLRVTGNTGELFF. The CDR3 DNA is TGTGCCAGCTCCCTTCGGGTGACAGGGAACACCGGGGAGCTGTTTTTT.

This chain uses TRBV2 with TRBJ1-4; the match to TRBD1 covers 8 bases. Trimming removed 10 bases from V and 8 bases from J; junction bases left unmatched: 9. The CDR3 is 13 amino acids. Germline loops: CDR1 SNHLY, CDR2 FYNNEI. The CDR3 DNA follows: TGTGCCACCAAGACAGGGGTAGTAGAAAAACTGTTTTTT. Translating gives CATKTGVVEKLFF.

The rearrangement joins TRBV5-1 to TRBJ2-5; 12 bases line up with TRBD2. Germline V gene data show CDR1 as SGHRS and CDR2 as YFSETQ. V gave up 4 bases and J gave up 5 bases; unmatched junction bases: 3. This CDR3 is 14 amino acids long. The CDR3 loop reads CASSLLAGGETQYF. The CDR3, as DNA: TGCGCCAGCAGCCTGCTAGCGGGAGGGGAGACCCAGTACTTC. The full variable domain, completed using reference TRBV5-1 and TRBJ2-5, is KAGVTQTPRYLIKTRGQQVTLSCSPISGHRSVSWYQQTPGQGLQFLFEYFSETQRNKGNFPGRFSGRQFSNSRSEMNVSTLELGDSALYLCASSLLAGGETQYFGPGTRLLVL.

The chain has TRBV10-3 and TRBJ2-7, with 8 bases fitting TRBD2. The CDR3 runs to 16 residues. V gave up 5 bases and J gave up 6 bases; unmatched junction bases: 15. The V gene's germline CDR1 is ENHRY and CDR2 SYGVKD. CDR3 nucleotide sequence: TGTGCCATCAGTAAAAGCACTAGCGGAGTCCCCCTCGAGCAGTACTTC. Translated, it gives CAISKSTSGVPLEQYF.

V usage is TRBV28 and J usage is TRBJ2-1; D is perhaps TRBD2 (5 bases). V dropped 6 bases and J dropped 4 bases, with 16 bases sitting between them. This CDR3 is built from 15 residues. Germline CDR1 and CDR2: MDHEN and SYDVKM. The CDR3 DNA reads as TGTGCCAGCAGGGAGGCGGTGGGCGGGTACAATGAGCAGTTCTTC. This translates into CASREAVGGYNEQFF. Together with reference TRBV28 and TRBJ2-1, the CDR3 gives the full variable domain: DVKVTQSSRYLVKRTGEKVFLECVQDMDHENMFWYRQDPGLGLRLIYFSYDVKMKEKGDIPEGYSVSREKKERFSLILESASTNQTSMYLCASREAVGGYNEQFFGPGTRLTVL.

In this sample, this clone turned up once. The rearrangement joins TRBV29-1 to TRBJ2-7, with D perhaps given as TRBD1 or TRBD2 (5 bases each). The last part of the DNA fits TRBJ2-5 better; the J call may be wrong. The CDR3 contains 12 residues. The germline V gene encodes CDR1 SQVTM and CDR2 ANQGSEA. The CDR3 DNA is TGCAGCGTTACCCAGGGAGAAGAGACCCAGTACTTC. This encodes CSVTQGEETQYF.

The V and J genes are TRBV13 and TRBJ2-3, with TRBD2 identical over 11 bases. The V and J ends lost 5 bases and 1 base, in that order; junction bases with no gene match: 2. Germline CDR1 is PRHDT and CDR2 is FYEKMQ (reference sequence). The CDR3 is 15 amino acids. The chain's CDR3 is CASSTLAGGTDTQYF. In DNA form, the CDR3 reads TGTGCCAGCAGCACACTAGCGGGGGGCACAGATACGCAGTATTTT.

V is TRBV25-1 and J is TRBJ1-6; D remains ambiguous. The germline V gene encodes CDR1 MGHDK and CDR2 SYGVNS. The CDR3 loop spans 14 amino acids. The ends were cut back, 2 bases at V and 5 bases at J, with 7 bases in the middle. CDR3 residues: CASSEVRNNSPLHF. The CDR3 DNA reads TGTGCCAGCAGTGAAGTTAGGAATAATTCACCCCTCCACTTT. Filled out from reference TRBV25-1 and TRBJ1-6, the complete variable domain reads EADIYQTPRYLVIGTGKKITLECSQTMGHDKMYWYQQDPGMELHLIHYSYGVNSTEKGDLSSESTVSRIRTEHFPLTLESARPSHTSQYLCASSEVRNNSPLHFGNGTRLTVT.